The entry below gives a single TCR beta chain sequence along with its context. Its cognate antigen is unknown. This sample is part of a study of T cell responses to AZD1222 COVID-19 vaccine. Assay: immunoSEQ multiplex PCR; the TCRdb copy retains only in-frame clones and omits some. The sample consists of 100,000 to 150,000 clones, approximately 85% of them appearing once. Whole-study results and caveats: Among those given AZD1222, only five or six were seropositive at baseline. Without day 14 samples, only post-peak T cell repertoires were studied. Compared with day 0, the breadth and depth of the Spike-specific TCR repertoire rose significantly after two doses of AZD1222. Epitopes outside B.1.351 and B.1.1.7 mutated regions reportedly drew nearly half of spike TCRs.

V was cut by 7 bases and J by 4 bases, with 14 bases left in between. This CDR3 comprises 14 residues. Germline CDR1 and CDR2: MDHEN and SYDVKM. The clonotype comes from an adult in good health. Sequences were derived from peripheral blood, sampled on day 0 of AZD1222 vaccination. The chain combines TRBV28 with TRBJ1-3, with D possibly being TRBD1 (5 bases). CDR3 sequence reads: CASTMGGSGNTIYF. The CDR3 nucleotides are TGTGCCAGCACCATGGGGGGGTCCGGAAACACCATATATTTT.